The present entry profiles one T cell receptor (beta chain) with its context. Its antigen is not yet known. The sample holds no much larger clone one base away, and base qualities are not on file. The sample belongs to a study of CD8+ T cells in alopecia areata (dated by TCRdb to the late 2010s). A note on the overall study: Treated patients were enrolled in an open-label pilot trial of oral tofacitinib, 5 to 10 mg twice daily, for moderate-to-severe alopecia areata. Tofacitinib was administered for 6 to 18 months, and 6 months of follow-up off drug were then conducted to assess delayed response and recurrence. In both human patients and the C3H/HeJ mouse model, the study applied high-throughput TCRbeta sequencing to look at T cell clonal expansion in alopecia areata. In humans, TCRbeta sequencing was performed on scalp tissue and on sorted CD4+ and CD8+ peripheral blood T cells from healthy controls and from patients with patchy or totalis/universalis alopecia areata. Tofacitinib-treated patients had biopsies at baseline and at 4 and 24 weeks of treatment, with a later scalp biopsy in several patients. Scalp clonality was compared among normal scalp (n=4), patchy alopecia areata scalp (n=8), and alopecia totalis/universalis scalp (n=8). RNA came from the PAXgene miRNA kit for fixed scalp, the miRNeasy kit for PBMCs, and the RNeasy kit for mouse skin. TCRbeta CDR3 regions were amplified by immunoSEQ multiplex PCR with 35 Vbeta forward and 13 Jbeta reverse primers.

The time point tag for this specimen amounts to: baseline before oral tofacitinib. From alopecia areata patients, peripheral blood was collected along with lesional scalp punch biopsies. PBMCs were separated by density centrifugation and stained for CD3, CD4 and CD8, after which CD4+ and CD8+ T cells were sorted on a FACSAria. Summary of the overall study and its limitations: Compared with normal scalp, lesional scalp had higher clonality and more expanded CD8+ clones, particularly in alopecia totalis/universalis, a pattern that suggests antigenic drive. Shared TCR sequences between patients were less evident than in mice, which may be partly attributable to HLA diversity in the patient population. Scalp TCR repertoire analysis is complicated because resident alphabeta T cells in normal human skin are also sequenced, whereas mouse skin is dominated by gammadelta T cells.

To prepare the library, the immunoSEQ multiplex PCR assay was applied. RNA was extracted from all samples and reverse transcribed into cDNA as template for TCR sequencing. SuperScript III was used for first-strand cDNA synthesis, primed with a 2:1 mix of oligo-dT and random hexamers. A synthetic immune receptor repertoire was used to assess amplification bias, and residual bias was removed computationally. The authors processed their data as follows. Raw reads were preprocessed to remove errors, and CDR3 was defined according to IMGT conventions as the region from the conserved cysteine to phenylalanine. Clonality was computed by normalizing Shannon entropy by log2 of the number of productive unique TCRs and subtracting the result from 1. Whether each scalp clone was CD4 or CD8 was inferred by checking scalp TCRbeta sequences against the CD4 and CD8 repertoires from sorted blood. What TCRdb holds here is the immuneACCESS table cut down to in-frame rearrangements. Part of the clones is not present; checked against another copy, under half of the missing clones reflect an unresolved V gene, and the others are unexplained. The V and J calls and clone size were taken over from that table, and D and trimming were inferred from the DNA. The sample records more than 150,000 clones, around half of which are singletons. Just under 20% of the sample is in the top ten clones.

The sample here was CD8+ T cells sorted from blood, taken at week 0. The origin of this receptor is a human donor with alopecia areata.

The DNA is TGCAGCGTGGAAAATGAAAAACTGTTTTTT. Its protein product is CSVENEKLFF. This sequence uses TRBV29-1 and TRBJ1-4, with the D gene too uncertain to name. The CDR3 runs 10 residues from the cysteine to the phenylalanine. The entry retains the CDR3 DNA only, 30 bases that are in frame from base 1. CDR1 SQVTM and CDR2 ANQGSEA were looked up in the germline V gene. A distance of 4 bases separates the germline ends of V and J, which lose 6 bases and 5 bases respectively.